The 9 T cell receptor beta chains below come from one sample, sequenced in a study of identical twins. TCRdb called the 5' RACE reads again in MiXCR, with one record for every CDR3 protein. The table includes around 370,000 distinct CDR3 sequences, approximately 8.8% detected once. Sequences were obtained from naive T cells sorted from blood. The source is a woman aged 50 to 60 in good health.

This clonotype was recorded at least ten times. The CDR3 nucleotides are TGCGCCAGCAGCTTGGTCGTGGGACTTTATGGCTACACCTTC. Its protein is CASSLVVGLYGYTF. The genes are TRBV5-1 and TRBJ1-2, with D possibly TRBD1 on 5 matching bases. Trimming left V 0 bases short and J 5 bases short, with 11 bases between. This CDR3 is 14 amino acids long. In germline, CDR1 is SGHRS, CDR2 YFSETQ.

This clonotype occurred many times. This chain uses TRBV24-1 with TRBJ2-2; the match to TRBD2 covers 12 bases. CDR1 and CDR2 from the germline V gene are KGHDR and SFDVKD. J was trimmed by 0 bases and V by 7 bases; bases with no gene match: 2. The CDR3 spans 16 residues. The DNA for the CDR3 is TGTGCCACCAGGGCTAGCGGGAGGGCGAACACCGGGGAGCTGTTTTTT. It codes for CATRASGRANTGELFF.

The rearrangement joins TRBV12-3 or TRBV12-4 to TRBJ1-4; 7 nucleotides line up with TRBD1. The junction had 7 bases not matched to a gene; V was cut back by 2 bases and J by 4 bases. This CDR3 is 16 amino acids long. In nucleotides, the CDR3 is TGTGCCAGCAGTTTATTGGTCGGACAGGTTAATGAAAAACTGTTTTTT. Translated, it gives CASSLLVGQVNEKLFF.

The V gene is TRBV12-5, the J gene TRBJ2-7; D not resolved. Germline-derived CDR1 and CDR2 are LGHNT and FRNRAP. Trimming left V 0 bases short and J 0 bases short, with 15 bases between. This CDR3 contains 17 residues. CDR3 nucleotide sequence: TGTGCTAGTGGTTTGGTACCCAAGTGGAAGGGCTCCTACGAGCAGTACTTC. It codes for CASGLVPKWKGSYEQYF.

V is TRBV7-2 and J is TRBJ2-3, with TRBD2 matching over 8 bases. Germline CDR1 is SGHTA and CDR2 is FQGNSA. Trimming at V came to 1 base and at J to 6 bases, leaving 15 bases not matched to a gene. The CDR3 covers 18 residues. The DNA of the CDR3 is TGTGCCAGCAGCTTAGGAAGCGGGTCGGGAGGGCCTGGGGATACGCAGTATTTT. Its protein product is CASSLGSGSGGPGDTQYF.

The genes are TRBV19 and TRBJ2-2; no clear D gene. Deletions cut 3 bases from V and 6 bases from J, with 11 bases between. Germline V lookup: CDR1 LNHDA, CDR2 SQIVND (reference sequence). The CDR3 sequence is 14 residues long. CDR3 sequence reads: CASSIGVDAGELFF. DNA for the CDR3: TGTGCCAGTAGTATTGGGGTGGACGCCGGGGAGCTGTTTTTT. Full variable domain (missing parts from reference TRBV19 and TRBJ2-2): DGGITQSPKYLFRKEGQNVTLSCEQNLNHDAMYWYRQDPGQGLRLIYYSQIVNDFQKGDIAEGYSVSREKKESFPLTVTSAQKNPTAFYLCASSIGVDAGELFFGEGSRLTVL.

Only a few counts were recorded for this clonotype. This chain uses TRBV2 with TRBJ2-2; D is unclear. The CDR3 has 14 amino acids. The ends were cut back, 9 bases at V and 7 bases at J, with 18 bases in the middle. The germline V gene has CDR1 SNHLY and CDR2 FYNNEI. CDR3 sequence (DNA): TGTGCCAGATCCTTAAGGAAAGGGAACGGGGAGCTGTTTTTT. Residues: CARSLRKGNGELFF. Using reference TRBV2 and TRBJ2-2 for the parts outside the CDR3, the full variable domain is EPEVTQTPSHQVTQMGQEVILRCVPISNHLYFYWYRQILGQKVEFLVSFYNNEISEKSEIFDDQFSVERPDGSNFTLKIRSTKLEDSAMYFCARSLRKGNGELFFGEGSRLTVL.

This clonotype was counted at least ten times. This sequence joins TRBV4-1 and TRBJ2-5; 7 bases are shared with TRBD1. V trimming: 5 bases; J trimming: 3 bases; junction bases outside the gene matches: 9. The CDR3 has 15 amino acids. Germline CDR1 MGHRA, CDR2 YSYEKL. CDR3: CASSSRQGLEETQYF. The CDR3 nucleotides are TGCGCCAGCAGCTCTCGACAGGGTTTGGAAGAGACCCAGTACTTC.

V gene TRBV15 combines with J gene TRBJ2-1; 7 nucleotides match TRBD2. CDR1 is LNHNV and CDR2 is YYDKDF in the germline V gene (reference sequence). The CDR3 runs 15 residues. V lost 1 base, J lost 7 bases, and 7 bases stayed unmatched. CDR3 in amino acids: CATSRASAGVNEQFF. As DNA, the CDR3 is TGTGCCACCAGCAGAGCGTCCGCGGGAGTAAATGAGCAGTTCTTC.